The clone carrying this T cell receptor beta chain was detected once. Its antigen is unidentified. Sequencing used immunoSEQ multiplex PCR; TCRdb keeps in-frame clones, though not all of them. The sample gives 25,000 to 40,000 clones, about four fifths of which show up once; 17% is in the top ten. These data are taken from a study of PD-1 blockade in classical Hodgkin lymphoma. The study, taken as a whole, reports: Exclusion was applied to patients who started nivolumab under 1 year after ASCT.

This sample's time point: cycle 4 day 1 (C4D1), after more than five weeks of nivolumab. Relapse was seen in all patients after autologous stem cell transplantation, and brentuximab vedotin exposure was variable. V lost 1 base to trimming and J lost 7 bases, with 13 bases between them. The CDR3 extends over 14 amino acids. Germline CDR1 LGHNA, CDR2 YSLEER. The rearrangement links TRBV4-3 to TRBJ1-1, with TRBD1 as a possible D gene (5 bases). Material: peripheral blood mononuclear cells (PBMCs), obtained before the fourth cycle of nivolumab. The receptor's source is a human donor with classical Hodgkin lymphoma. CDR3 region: CASSQGHRGGEAFF. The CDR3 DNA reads TGCGCCAGCAGCCAAGGACATAGGGGTGGTGAAGCTTTCTTT.